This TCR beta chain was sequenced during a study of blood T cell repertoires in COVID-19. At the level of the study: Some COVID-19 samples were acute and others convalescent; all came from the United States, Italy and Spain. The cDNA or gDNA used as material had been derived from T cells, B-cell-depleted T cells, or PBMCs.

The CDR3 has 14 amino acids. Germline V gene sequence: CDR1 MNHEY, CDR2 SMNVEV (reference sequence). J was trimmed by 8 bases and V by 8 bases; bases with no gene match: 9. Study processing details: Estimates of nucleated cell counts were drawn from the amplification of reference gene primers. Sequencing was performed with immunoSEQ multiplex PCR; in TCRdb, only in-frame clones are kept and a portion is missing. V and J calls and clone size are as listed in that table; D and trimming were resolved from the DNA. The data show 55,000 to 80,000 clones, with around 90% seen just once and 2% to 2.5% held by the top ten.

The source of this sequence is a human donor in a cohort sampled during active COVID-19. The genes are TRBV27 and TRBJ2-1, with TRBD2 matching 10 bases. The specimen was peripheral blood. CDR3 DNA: TGTGCCAGCTGCGAGCGGGGGGGCCCGGATGAGCAGTTCTTC. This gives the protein CASCERGGPDEQFF.